This T cell receptor (beta chain) was found in a study of blood T cell repertoires in COVID-19. As for the study in general: The samples span acute and convalescent COVID-19 from the United States, Italy and Spain. T cells, B-cell-depleted T cells, or PBMCs supplied cDNA or gDNA.

Germline V gene sequence: CDR1 SGHRS, CDR2 YFSETQ. The CDR3 extends over 14 amino acids. Trimming pared 2 bases from V and 0 bases from J, leaving 9 bases between. Sequencing used immunoSEQ multiplex PCR; TCRdb keeps in-frame clones, though not all of them. The sample lists approximately 97,000 clones, 90% occurring once. The J gene is TRBJ2-7, the V gene TRBV5-1; D unresolved. The sequence derives from a man between 60 and 75 years old with acute or convalescent COVID-19. Sequencing was done on a sample of peripheral blood. CDR3 DNA: TGCGCCAGCAGCTTTCGACAACACTCCTACGAGCAGTACTTC. Amino acids: CASSFRQHSYEQYF.